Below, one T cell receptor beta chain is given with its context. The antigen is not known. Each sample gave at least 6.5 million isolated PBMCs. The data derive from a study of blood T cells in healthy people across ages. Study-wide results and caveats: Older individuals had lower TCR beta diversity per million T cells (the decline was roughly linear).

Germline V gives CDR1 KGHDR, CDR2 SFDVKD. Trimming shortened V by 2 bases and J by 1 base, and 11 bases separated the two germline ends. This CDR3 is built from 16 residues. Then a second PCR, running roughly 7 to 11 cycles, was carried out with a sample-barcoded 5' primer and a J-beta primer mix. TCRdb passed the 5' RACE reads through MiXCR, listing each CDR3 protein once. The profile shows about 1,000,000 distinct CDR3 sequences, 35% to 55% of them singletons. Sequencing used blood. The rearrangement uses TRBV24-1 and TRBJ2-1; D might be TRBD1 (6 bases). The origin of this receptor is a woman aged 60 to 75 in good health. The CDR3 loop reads CATSDSGVGSYNEQFF. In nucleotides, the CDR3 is TGTGCCACCAGTGATTCAGGGGTCGGGTCCTACAATGAGCAGTTCTTC.